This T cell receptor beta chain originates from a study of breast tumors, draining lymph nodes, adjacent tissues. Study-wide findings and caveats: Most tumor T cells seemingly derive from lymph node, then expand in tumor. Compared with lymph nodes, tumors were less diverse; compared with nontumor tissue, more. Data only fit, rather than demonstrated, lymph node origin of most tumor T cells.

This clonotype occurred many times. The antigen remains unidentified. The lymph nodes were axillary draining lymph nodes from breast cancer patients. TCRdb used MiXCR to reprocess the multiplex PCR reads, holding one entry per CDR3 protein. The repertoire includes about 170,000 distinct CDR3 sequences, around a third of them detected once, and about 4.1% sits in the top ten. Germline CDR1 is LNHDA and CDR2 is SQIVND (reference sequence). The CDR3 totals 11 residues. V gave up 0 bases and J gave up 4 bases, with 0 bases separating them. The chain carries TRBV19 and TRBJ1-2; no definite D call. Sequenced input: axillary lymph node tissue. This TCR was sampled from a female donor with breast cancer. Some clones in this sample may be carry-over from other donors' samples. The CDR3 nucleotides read TGTGCCAGTAGTATAGACTATGGCTACACCTTC. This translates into CASSIDYGYTF.